Listed here are 3 T cell receptor beta chains from one sample, sequenced in a study of blood T cell repertoires in COVID-19. Profiled with immunoSEQ multiplex PCR; TCRdb holds only in-frame clones, not every one. The table shows 250,000 to 300,000 clones, with 87% occurring only once. What was sequenced was peripheral blood. These receptors originate from a woman in her 50s who had recovered from COVID-19.

The gene calls are TRBV18 and TRBJ1-1; the D is unclear. Germline CDR1 KGHSH, CDR2 LQKENI. The length of the CDR3 is 15 residues. The V end lost 0 bases, the J end lost 3 bases, and 11 bases lay between the germline ends. CDR3 DNA sequence: TGTGCCAGCTCACCACCGGGCCAAGTCGACACTGAAGCTTTCTTT. Encoded protein: CASSPPGQVDTEAFF. Together with reference TRBV18 and TRBJ1-1, the CDR3 gives the full variable domain: NAGVMQNPRHLVRRRGQEARLRCSPMKGHSHVYWYRQLPEEGLKFMVYLQKENIIDESGMPKERFSAEFPKEGPSILRIQQVVRGDSAAYFCASSPPGQVDTEAFFGQGTRLTVV.

This clone was seen just once. This chain joins TRBV6-6 and TRBJ2-7; the D gene is possibly TRBD1 (7 bases). CDR1 is MNHNY and CDR2 is SVGAGI in the germline V gene (reference sequence). The CDR3 covers 13 residues. V was clipped by 6 bases and J by 5 bases, with 14 bases between them. CDR3 bases: TGTGCCAGCAGACGGCAGGGGGGTGACGAGCAGTACTTC. It translates to CASRRQGGDEQYF.

This clone was found a few times. The chain links TRBV19 to TRBJ2-2; 8 bases match TRBD2. Per germline, CDR1 LNHDA and CDR2 SQIVND (reference sequence). J gave up 0 bases and V 6 bases, and 3 bases lay outside the gene matches. The CDR3 spans 15 residues. The CDR3 sequence: CASRGGLANTGELFF. In nucleotides, the CDR3 is TGTGCCAGTAGGGGGGGACTAGCGAACACCGGGGAGCTGTTTTTT.